Listed below are T cell receptor beta chains from one sample, sequenced in a study of shared clonotypes between healthy human individuals. The method was immunoSEQ multiplex PCR; TCRdb's version includes in-frame clones alone and lacks a portion of them. The sample includes some 2,400,000 clones, under 97% of them seen just once. The sample taken for sequencing was naive CD4+ T cells sorted from blood. The receptors here all came from a man between 18 and 35 years old in good health. Each CDR3 is given with its conserved first and last residue. Fields, in order: clone size, V gene, D gene, J gene, CDR3 protein, CDR3 DNA. A D gene is named only where the DNA matches it firmly. Rows may omit the clone size; those that give it use once, few, many or a size class.

>.|TRBV6-6|.|TRBJ1-5
CASSYGENQPQHF
TGTGCCAGCAGTTACGGAGAGAATCAGCCCCAGCATTTT
>.|TRBV9|.|TRBJ1-6
CASSVGPGDSPLHF
TGTGCCAGCAGCGTAGGACCCGGGGATTCACCCCTCCACTTT
>.|TRBV7-7|TRBD2|TRBJ2-1
CASSILAGGTRNEQFF
TGTGCTAGCAGCATACTAGCGGGGGGAACTCGCAATGAGCAGTTCTTC
>.|TRBV4-3|.|TRBJ2-1
CASSPDGGRNEQFF
TGCGCCAGCAGCCCGGATGGGGGCCGGAATGAGCAGTTCTTC
>.|TRBV6-6|.|TRBJ2-5
CASSPTTSPGGETQYF
TGTGCCAGCAGTCCGACCACTAGCCCCGGGGGAGAGACCCAGTACTTC
>few|TRBV5-1|.|TRBJ1-1
CASSSRTGPSEAFF
TGCGCCAGCAGCTCCAGAACAGGCCCATCAGAAGCTTTCTTT
>.|TRBV5-6|TRBD1|TRBJ2-3
CASTETGWFRLSDTQYF
TGTGCCAGCACCGAGACAGGGTGGTTTCGGTTATCAGATACGCAGTATTTT
>.|TRBV6-1|.|TRBJ2-2
CASEPAGAGELFF
TGTGCCAGCGAGCCAGCTGGGGCCGGGGAGCTGTTTTTT
>.|TRBV10-3|.|TRBJ1-6
CAIRRDNSPLHF
TGTGCCATCAGAAGAGATAATTCACCCCTCCACTTT
>.|TRBV6-5|.|TRBJ2-7
CASSRPPGHSYEQYF
TGTGCCAGCAGTCGACCACCGGGACACAGCTACGAGCAGTACTTC
>.|TRBV2|TRBD1|TRBJ2-7
CASRRTGGRSSYEQYF
TGTGCCAGCAGGCGAACAGGGGGCAGGAGCTCCTACGAGCAGTACTTC
>.|TRBV10-3|.|TRBJ2-3
CAISVRSRGTDTQYF
TGTGCCATCAGTGTAAGGAGCAGGGGTACAGATACGCAGTATTTT
>.|TRBV30|.|TRBJ1-6
CACSQGQNSPLHF
TGTGCCTGTTCACAGGGTCAGAATTCACCCCTCCACTTT
>.|TRBV5-6|TRBD1|TRBJ1-2
CASSRVSAGGYGYTF
TGTGCCAGCAGCCGAGTGTCGGCAGGGGGCTATGGCTACACCTTC
>.|TRBV10-3|.|TRBJ2-7
CAISESGPIVTYEQYF
TGTGCCATCAGTGAGTCGGGCCCGATTGTAACCTACGAGCAGTACTTC
>.|TRBV19|TRBD1|TRBJ1-2
CASSTTREGAGDGYTF
TGTGCCAGTAGTACCACCCGGGAGGGGGCAGGTGATGGCTACACCTTC
>.|TRBV7-9|.|TRBJ1-2
CASSHSDGSAEDGYTF
TGTGCCAGCAGCCACTCCGACGGTTCCGCTGAGGATGGCTACACCTTC
>.|TRBV10-1|.|TRBJ2-2
CASSDAVGKNTGELFF
TGCGCCAGCAGTGATGCGGTCGGGAAGAACACCGGGGAGCTGTTTTTT
>.|TRBV4-3|TRBD2|TRBJ2-2
CASSQGLAGDTGELFF
TGCGCCAGCAGCCAAGGACTAGCCGGGGACACCGGGGAGCTGTTTTTT
>.|TRBV19|.|TRBJ1-5
CASSALQGSNQPQHF
TGTGCCAGTAGTGCCCTTCAGGGGAGCAATCAGCCCCAGCATTTT
>.|TRBV4-1|.|TRBJ1-3
CASSRMRPDSGNTIYF
TGCGCCAGCAGCCGAATGAGGCCCGACTCTGGAAACACCATATATTTT
>.|TRBV6-6|.|TRBJ2-3
CASRQGPGTQYF
TGTGCCAGCAGACAGGGCCCGGGTACGCAGTATTTT
>.|TRBV5-1|.|TRBJ2-3
CATQVGERNTDTQYF
TGCGCCACCCAAGTGGGGGAGAGGAACACAGATACGCAGTATTTT
>.|TRBV2|.|TRBJ1-4
CASSGEGEKLFF
TGTGCCAGCAGTGGCGAGGGGGAAAAACTGTTTTTT
>.|TRBV27|.|TRBJ2-5
CATRSGRNPQETQYF
TGTGCCACCCGGTCGGGCAGAAATCCCCAAGAGACCCAGTACTTC
>.|TRBV6-5|.|TRBJ2-5
CASSYSYGGGKETQYF
TGTGCCAGCAGTTACTCATACGGGGGCGGGAAAGAGACCCAGTACTTC
>.|TRBV21-1|.|TRBJ1-4
CASSIPGVWDEKLFF
TGTGCCAGCAGCATCCCAGGGGTCTGGGATGAAAAACTGTTTTTT
>.|TRBV28|TRBD1|TRBJ1-5
CASITGAGGNQPQHF
TGTGCCAGCATTACAGGGGCCGGTGGCAATCAGCCCCAGCATTTT
>.|TRBV6-6|.|TRBJ1-1
CASSYRQSAEAFF
TGTGCCAGCAGTTATAGGCAGTCGGCTGAAGCTTTCTTT
>.|TRBV7-2|.|TRBJ2-7
CASRAGGTYEQYF
TGTGCCAGCAGGGCAGGGGGGACCTACGAGCAGTACTTC
>.|TRBV7-9|TRBD1|TRBJ1-4
CASSLGQGNEKLFF
TGTGCCAGCAGCTTGGGACAGGGGAATGAAAAACTGTTTTTT
>.|TRBV7-2|TRBD1|TRBJ2-7
CASSLDRGFYEQYF
TGTGCCAGCAGCTTAGACAGGGGGTTCTACGAGCAGTACTTC
>.|TRBV25-1|.|TRBJ2-2
CASSENLVGGELFF
TGTGCCAGCAGTGAAAACCTGGTGGGCGGGGAGCTGTTTTTT
>once|TRBV28|TRBD1|TRBJ1-2
CASSSGQAGYGYTF
TGTGCCAGCAGTTCGGGACAGGCGGGCTATGGCTACACCTTC
>.|TRBV7-3|.|TRBJ1-4
CASSLPGVKLFF
TGTGCCAGCAGCTTACCGGGCGTAAAACTGTTTTTT
>.|TRBV4-1|TRBD2|TRBJ2-3
CASSLRTSGDRDTQYF
TGCGCCAGCAGCCTGCGGACTAGCGGGGATCGAGATACGCAGTATTTT
>.|TRBV27|.|TRBJ1-6
CASSPSGSSYNSPLHF
TGTGCCAGCAGTCCATCGGGGAGCTCCTATAATTCACCCCTCCACTTT
>.|TRBV11-2|.|TRBJ2-2
CASSLGHNTGELFF
TGTGCCAGCAGCTTAGGGCATAACACCGGGGAGCTGTTTTTT